Presented here are 20 T cell receptor beta chains from one specimen sequenced in a study of blood T cell repertoires in COVID-19. Sequenced by immunoSEQ multiplex PCR; TCRdb stores in-frame clones only, minus some. Of more than 200,000 clones listed, around 86% are singletons. The material sequenced was PBMCs or T cells enriched from blood (not recorded which). Receptors were obtained from a woman between 50 and 59 years old who had recovered from COVID-19.

J is TRBJ2-5 and V is TRBV9; 7 bases fit TRBD1. V shed 4 bases and J 2 bases; nucleotides not matched to a gene: 11. The CDR3 has 16 residues. The germline gives CDR1 SGDLS, CDR2 YYNGEE. The CDR3 DNA follows: TGTGCCAGCAGCACCGGACCCGGGACAGCTCAAGAGACCCAGTACTTC. It yields the protein CASSTGPGTAQETQYF.

V and J are TRBV7-8 and TRBJ2-2, with D tentatively TRBD1 (5 bases). CDR3 length: 16 residues. Germline V gives CDR1 SGHVS, CDR2 FQNEAQ. The V end was cut by 4 bases, the J end by 3 bases, with 15 bases between. The CDR3 nucleotides read TGTGCCAGCAGCTACCCCGGTGGGGCAGACACCGGGGAGCTGTTTTTT. As protein: CASSYPGGADTGELFF.

The chain links TRBV28 to TRBJ2-7; the D gene is possibly TRBD1 (5 bases). The CDR3 spans 17 residues. Trimming stripped 7 bases from V and 3 bases from J, with 25 bases between. Germline V gene sequence: CDR1 MDHEN, CDR2 SYDVKM. The CDR3 sequence: CASTPQGVEAGNYEQYF. In nucleotides, the CDR3 is TGTGCCAGCACCCCCCAGGGCGTCGAGGCTGGAAACTACGAGCAGTACTTC.

The rearrangement links TRBV10-1 to TRBJ2-1, with 8 bases matching TRBD2. V was clipped by 2 bases and J by 5 bases; unmatched bases: 8. Germline V lookup: CDR1 WNHNN, CDR2 SYGVQD (reference sequence). This CDR3 is built from 16 residues. The CDR3 is CASSEQTTSVHNEQFF. CDR3 bases: TGCGCCAGCAGTGAGCAAACGACTAGCGTTCACAATGAGCAGTTCTTC.

J is TRBJ1-2 and V is TRBV12-3 or TRBV12-4, with TRBD1 matching 7 bases. The length of the CDR3 is 12 residues. The ends lost 8 bases at V and 3 bases at J; junction bases unmatched: 3. CDR3 amino acids: CASGDRYYGYTF. Written as DNA, the CDR3 is TGTGCCAGCGGGGACAGATACTATGGCTACACCTTC.

V is TRBV13 and J is TRBJ2-7, with 7 positions matching TRBD2. From germline, CDR1 is PRHDT and CDR2 FYEKMQ (reference sequence). V lost 2 bases to trimming and J lost 7 bases; unmatched junction nucleotides: 14. CDR3 length: 16 amino acids. The CDR3 DNA is TGTGCCAGCAGCTTAAGTCACATCGGGAGGTTTAGTGAGCAGTACTTC. It encodes CASSLSHIGRFSEQYF.

The rearrangement links TRBV18 to TRBJ1-3; D gene ambiguous. Germline values: CDR1 KGHSH, CDR2 LQKENI. The CDR3 extends over 16 amino acids. Trimming shortened V by 3 bases and J by 1 base, and 13 bases separated the two germline ends. CDR3 sequence reads: CASSPGGAGSGNTIYF. CDR3 coding DNA: TGTGCCAGCTCACCCGGCGGCGCCGGATCTGGAAACACCATATATTTT.

In this sample, this clone turned up a few times. The J gene is TRBJ1-5, the V gene TRBV11-2; no clear D gene. Germline loops: CDR1 SGHAT, CDR2 FQNNGV. The V end was cut by 0 bases, the J end by 4 bases, with 4 bases between. The CDR3 has 13 residues. Written as DNA, the CDR3 is TGTGCCAGCAGCTTAGAGGCAAATCAGCCCCAGCATTTT. This sequence encodes CASSLEANQPQHF.

V gene TRBV5-1 combines with J gene TRBJ2-3; 8 nucleotides match TRBD1. The CDR3 length is 16 residues. The V segment lost 9 bases and the J segment 2 bases; nucleotides outside the gene matches: 14. Germline assignment: CDR1 SGHRS and CDR2 YFSETQ. The CDR3 spells CATSADRQGATDTQYF. Here the CDR3 DNA reads TGCGCCACCTCAGCGGATCGGCAGGGGGCCACAGATACGCAGTATTTT.

The chain combines TRBV15 with TRBJ2-3; 10 bases are shared with TRBD2. Germline V gene sequence: CDR1 LNHNV, CDR2 YYDKDF (reference sequence). The CDR3 totals 15 residues. J was trimmed by 6 bases and V by 6 bases; bases with no gene match: 9. Here the CDR3 DNA reads TGTGCCACCAGAGACCTAGCGGGAGTATTGGATACGCAGTATTTT. This sequence encodes CATRDLAGVLDTQYF.

The CDR3 DNA reads as TGTGCCAGCAGCTCACAGGGGGGGAACACTGAAGCTTTCTTT. Its protein product is CASSSQGGNTEAFF. The chain has TRBV5-4 and TRBJ1-1, with 8 bases lining up with TRBD1. The CDR3 consists of 14 residues. Germline assignment: CDR1 SGHNT and CDR2 YYREEE (reference sequence). Unmatched junction bases numbered 2, after V lost 3 bases and J lost 1 base.

This clone was seen only a few times. The chain carries TRBV7-2 and TRBJ2-3; D remains ambiguous. CDR3 length: 14 residues. Germline V lookup: CDR1 SGHTA, CDR2 FQGNSA. V dropped 2 bases and J dropped 3 bases, with 9 bases sitting between them. CDR3 residues: CASSLLGRTDTQYF. CDR3 DNA: TGTGCCAGCAGCTTACTTGGGCGTACAGATACGCAGTATTTT.

The chain couples TRBV28 to TRBJ2-7; 7 bases are shared with TRBD1. CDR1 and CDR2 from the germline V gene are MDHEN and SYDVKM. Trimming cost V 2 bases and J 4 bases; bases outside gene matches: 5. The CDR3 is made up of 14 amino acids. CDR3 in DNA: TGTGCCAGCAGTTTAAGGGGGCTTCGGTACGAGCAGTACTTC. Protein: CASSLRGLRYEQYF.

The V gene is TRBV12-5, the J gene TRBJ2-2; 7 bases fit TRBD1. Trimming at V came to 1 base and at J to 4 bases, leaving 0 bases not matched to a gene. Looked up from germline, CDR1 is LGHNT and CDR2 is FRNRAP. The CDR3 is 14 residues long. DNA for the CDR3: TGTGCTAGTGGTTTGGGGGACAGCACCGGGGAGCTGTTTTTT. Translating it yields CASGLGDSTGELFF.

The genes are TRBV19 and TRBJ2-7; tentatively, D is TRBD1 (5 bases). The length of the CDR3 is 12 residues. The germline V gene has CDR1 LNHDA and CDR2 SQIVND (reference sequence). The V gene lost 7 bases and the J gene lost 2 bases, with 9 bases spanning the gap. The CDR3 spells CASMAGTYEQYF. As DNA, the CDR3 is TGTGCCAGTATGGCAGGGACCTACGAGCAGTACTTC.

Only a few counts were recorded for this clone. The chain uses TRBV15 and TRBJ1-3; maybe TRBD1 (5 bases). This CDR3 contains 14 residues. Per germline, CDR1 LNHNV and CDR2 YYDKDF (reference sequence). V gave up 6 bases and J gave up 0 bases, with 9 bases separating them. In DNA, the CDR3 is TGTGCCACCAGTCCAGGGCCCTCTGGAAACACCATATATTTT. It yields the protein CATSPGPSGNTIYF.

The V call is TRBV18, the J call TRBJ1-1; D gene unclear. Trimming pared 6 bases from V and 0 bases from J, leaving 14 bases between. Looked up from germline, CDR1 is KGHSH and CDR2 is LQKENI. The CDR3 extends over 15 amino acids. The CDR3 region is CASSPAVAVNTEAFF. CDR3 bases: TGTGCCAGCTCGCCGGCCGTAGCGGTGAACACTGAAGCTTTCTTT.

The rearrangement links TRBV3-1 (or the pseudogene TRBV3-2) to TRBJ1-2, with D possibly TRBD1 on 5 matching bases. V was trimmed by 4 bases and J by 2 bases, leaving 11 bases between them. Germline assignment: CDR1 LGHDT and CDR2 YNNKEL (reference sequence). This CDR3 spans 14 amino acids. This CDR3 reads CASSRGGGNYGYTF. For the CDR3, the DNA is TGTGCCAGCAGCCGAGGTGGGGGGAACTATGGCTACACCTTC.

V usage is TRBV6-2 or TRBV6-3 and J usage is TRBJ2-1, with TRBD1 as a possible D gene (6 bases). This CDR3 has 15 residues. Germline V gene data show CDR1 as MNHEY and CDR2 as SVGEGT. V lost 6 bases and J lost 6, with 18 bases in between. The CDR3 spells CASSGSGEAVNEQFF. The CDR3 nucleotides are TGTGCCAGCAGCGGTTCAGGGGAAGCGGTCAATGAGCAGTTCTTC.

The CDR3 DNA reads as TGTGCCAGCAGGTGGGACATGAGCAATCAGCCCCAGCATTTT. It is translated as CASRWDMSNQPQHF. V gene TRBV6-5 combines with J gene TRBJ1-5; D might be TRBD1 (6 bases). V shed 6 bases and J shed 1 base, with 10 bases lying between them. Germline CDR1 and CDR2: MNHEY and SVGAGI. The CDR3 contains 14 residues.